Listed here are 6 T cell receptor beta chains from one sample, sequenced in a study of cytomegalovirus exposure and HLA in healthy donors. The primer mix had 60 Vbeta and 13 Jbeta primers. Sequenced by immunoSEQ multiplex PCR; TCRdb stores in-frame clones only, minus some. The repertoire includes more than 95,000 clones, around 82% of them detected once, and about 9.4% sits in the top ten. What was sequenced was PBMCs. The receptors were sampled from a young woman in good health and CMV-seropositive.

CDR3 bases: TGCGCCAGCAGCTTAGACATAGATAATTCACCCCTCCACTTT. Translation gives CASSLDIDNSPLHF. This chain uses TRBV5-1 with TRBJ1-6; D uncertain. The CDR3 consists of 14 residues. The V gene lost 2 bases and the J gene lost 5 bases, with 8 bases spanning the gap. The germline gives CDR1 SGHRS, CDR2 YFSETQ.

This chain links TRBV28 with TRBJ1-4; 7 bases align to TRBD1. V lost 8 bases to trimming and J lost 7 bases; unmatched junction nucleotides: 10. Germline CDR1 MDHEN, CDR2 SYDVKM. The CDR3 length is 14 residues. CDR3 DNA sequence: TGTGCCAGCGGCGTACAGGGGTTGGTTGAAAAACTGTTTTTT. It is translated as CASGVQGLVEKLFF.

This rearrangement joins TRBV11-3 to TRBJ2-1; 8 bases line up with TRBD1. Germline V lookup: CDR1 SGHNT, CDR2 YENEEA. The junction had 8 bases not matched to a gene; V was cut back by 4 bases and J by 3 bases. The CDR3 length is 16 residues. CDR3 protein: CASSSGTGGVYNEQFF. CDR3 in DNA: TGTGCCAGCAGCTCGGGCACAGGGGGTGTCTACAATGAGCAGTTCTTC.

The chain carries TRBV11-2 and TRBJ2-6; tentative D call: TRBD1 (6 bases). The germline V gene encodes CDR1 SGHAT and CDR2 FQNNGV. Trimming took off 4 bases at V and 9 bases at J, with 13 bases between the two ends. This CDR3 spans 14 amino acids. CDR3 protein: CASSSPGHNNVLTF. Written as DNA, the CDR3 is TGTGCCAGCAGCTCACCGGGACACAACAACGTCCTGACTTTC.

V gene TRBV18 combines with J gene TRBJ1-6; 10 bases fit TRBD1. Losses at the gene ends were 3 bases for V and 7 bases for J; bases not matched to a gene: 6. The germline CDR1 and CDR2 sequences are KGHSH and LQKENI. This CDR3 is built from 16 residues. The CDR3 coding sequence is TGTGCCAGCTCACCTTCCGGGACAGGGGTGAATTCACCCCTCCACTTT. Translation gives CASSPSGTGVNSPLHF.

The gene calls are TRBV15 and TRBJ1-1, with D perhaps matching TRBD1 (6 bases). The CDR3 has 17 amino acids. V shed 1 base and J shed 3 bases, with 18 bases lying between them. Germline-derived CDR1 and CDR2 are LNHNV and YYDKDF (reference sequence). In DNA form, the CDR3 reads TGTGCCACCAGCAGAGGGCCTAGGGGGGGGTGGGACACTGAAGCTTTCTTT. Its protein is CATSRGPRGGWDTEAFF.